The source of this T cell receptor beta chain is a study of cytomegalovirus exposure and HLA in healthy donors. The primer mix had 60 Vbeta and 13 Jbeta primers. Profiled with immunoSEQ multiplex PCR; TCRdb holds only in-frame clones, not every one. The repertoire holds under 250,000 clones, with approximately 80% as singletons. The source material was PBMCs. The TCR sequence derives from a man aged 50 to 59 in good health and CMV-seronegative.

The CDR3 loop reads CASSDTSSANEQFF. The CDR3 DNA reads as TGCGCCAGCTCGGATACAAGTAGCGCCAATGAGCAGTTCTTC. The V call is TRBV5-1, the J call TRBJ2-1; D possibly corresponds to TRBD2 (5 bases). CDR3 length: 14 amino acids. Germline CDR1 is SGHRS and CDR2 is YFSETQ. Deletions cut 7 bases from V and 6 bases from J, with 17 bases between.